Each of the 27 T cell receptor beta chains below was sequenced from the same sample in a study of read filtering for tumor transcriptome and immune sequencing. The library was built from around 400 ng RNA with molecular barcoded adaptors for alpha/delta and beta/gamma chains. TCRdb itself ran the reads through MiXCR, one entry per CDR3 protein. The sample yields 19,000 or so distinct CDR3 sequences, around 21% seen once. Sample: a population of CD138-negative cells sorted from bone marrow. The receptors come from a donor aged 40 or older with multiple myeloma.

Points on this clonotype: This may be a read error, as it is one base from a much larger clone. No conserved phenylalanine or tryptophan is present at the end of the CDR3, so a read error is the likely explanation. This rearrangement joins TRBV20-1 to TRBJ2-3; D is unresolved. Germline V gives CDR1 DFQATT, CDR2 SNEGSKA (reference sequence). The V gene lost 0 bases and the J gene lost 3 bases, with 10 bases spanning the gap. This CDR3 is built from 14 residues. In DNA form, the CDR3 reads TGCAGTGCTAGAGACTTAGCAAGGACAGATACGCAGTATCTT. It translates to CSARDLARTDTQYL.

The CDR3 coding sequence is TGTGCCAGCAGCTTAGGGGGGGGGCCCTACGAGCAGTACTTC. This encodes CASSLGGGPYEQYF. The gene calls are TRBV7-2 and TRBJ2-7; a possible D gene is TRBD2 (7 bases). There are 14 residues in the CDR3. The germline V and J ends were trimmed by 1 base and 2 bases, with 9 bases remaining between them. Germline V CDR1 and CDR2: SGHTA, FQGNSA. Using reference TRBV7-2 and TRBJ2-7 for the parts outside the CDR3, the full variable domain is GAGVSQSPSNKVTEKGKDVELRCDPISGHTALYWYRQSLGQGLEFLIYFQGNSAPDKSGLPSDRFSAERTGGSVSTLTIQRTQQEDSAVYLCASSLGGGPYEQYFGPGTRLTVT.

By share, this clonotype counts as medium-sized (0.01 to 0.1%). V usage is TRBV30 and J usage is TRBJ2-1; TRBD1 matches 7 bases. Unmatched junction bases numbered 11, after V lost 2 bases and J lost 7 bases. CDR3 size: 15 residues. From germline, CDR1 is GTSNPN and CDR2 SVGIG (reference sequence). CDR3 bases: TGTGCCTGGAGTATCAGACAGGGTGGAAGGAATGAGCAGTTCTTC. As protein: CAWSIRQGGRNEQFF.

There are many counts of this clonotype. The V gene is TRBV19, the J gene TRBJ2-2; 7 nucleotides agree with TRBD1. Trimming took 9 bases from V and 4 from J; bases not matched to a gene: 5. Germline CDR1 LNHDA, CDR2 SQIVND (reference sequence). The CDR3 has 13 residues. The CDR3 reads CASYRGVTGELFF. The CDR3 bases are TGTGCCAGCTACAGGGGAGTCACCGGGGAGCTGTTTTTT.

This clonotype was detected a few times. The chain uses TRBV15 and TRBJ2-1; a weak D match, TRBD2 (7 bases). The V gene's germline CDR1 is LNHNV and CDR2 YYDKDF (reference sequence). This CDR3 contains 18 residues. The V and J ends lost 6 bases and 0 bases respectively, with 21 bases between them. The CDR3 region is CATRGSLGGRSSYNEQFF. CDR3 DNA sequence: TGTGCCACCAGGGGTTCTTTGGGGGGGCGTAGCTCCTACAATGAGCAGTTCTTC.

This clonotype was seen at least ten times. V gene TRBV5-1 combines with J gene TRBJ2-5; 7 bases agree with TRBD1. V shed 4 bases and J 5 bases; nucleotides not matched to a gene: 11. Germline loops: CDR1 SGHRS, CDR2 YFSETQ. The CDR3 spans 15 residues. The CDR3: CASSTWTGGMETQYF. The CDR3 coding sequence is TGCGCCAGCAGCACATGGACAGGTGGAATGGAGACCCAGTACTTC.

In this sample, this clonotype turned up many times. V is TRBV9 and J is TRBJ2-3, with 9 bases aligning to TRBD2. The germline CDR1 and CDR2 sequences are SGDLS and YYNGEE. Trimming took 0 bases from V and 7 from J; bases not matched to a gene: 9. CDR3 length: 16 residues. CDR3: CASSVDFAGGPNTQYF. As DNA, the CDR3 is TGTGCCAGCAGCGTAGATTTTGCGGGAGGGCCGAATACGCAGTATTTT. Complete variable domain (other parts from reference TRBV9 and TRBJ2-3): DSGVTQTPKHLITATGQRVTLRCSPRSGDLSVYWYQQSLDQGLQFLIQYYNGEERAKGNILERFSAQQFPDLHSELNLSSLELGDSALYFCASSVDFAGGPNTQYFGPGTRLTVL.

This clonotype was observed at least ten times. The chain recombines TRBV20-1 with TRBJ1-2; TRBD1 might be the D (5 bases). CDR3 size: 14 residues. The germline gives CDR1 DFQATT, CDR2 SNEGSKA (reference sequence). Trimming cost V 6 bases and J 2 bases, with 16 bases left between them. The CDR3 coding sequence is TGCAGTGCCAACAACCTCGACAGCAACTATGGCTACACCTTC. Its translation is CSANNLDSNYGYTF.

This clonotype was picked up many times. The V gene is TRBV18, the J gene TRBJ2-5; TRBD1 aligns across 9 bases. The germline V gene has CDR1 KGHSH and CDR2 LQKENI. The CDR3 has 14 amino acids. J lost 3 bases, V lost 3 bases, and 2 bases had no gene match. CDR3 DNA: TGTGCCAGCTCACCCTGGACAGGGGAAGAGACCCAGTACTTC. Translation: CASSPWTGEETQYF.

A remark on this clonotype: A read error is likely here: a far larger clone is one base away. The J gene is TRBJ2-7, the V gene TRBV6-5; no clear D gene. The germline V gene encodes CDR1 MNHEY and CDR2 SVGAGI. The CDR3 is made up of 11 amino acids. Here the CDR3 DNA reads TGTGCCAACAGTTACAGCTACGAGCAGTACTTC. It codes for CANSYSYEQYF.

This clonotype was seen many times. The chain carries TRBV29-1 and TRBJ2-7, with a possible D match to TRBD1 (6 bases). The V gene lost 5 bases and the J gene lost 7 bases, with 18 bases spanning the gap. The CDR3 has 13 amino acids. From germline, CDR1 is SQVTM and CDR2 ANQGSEA. The CDR3 here is CSVSTAGAGEQYF. In DNA, the CDR3 is TGCAGCGTTTCCACAGCAGGGGCAGGGGAGCAGTACTTC.

By share, this clonotype ranks as medium-sized. The chain joins TRBV2 to TRBJ2-1; no clear D. The CDR3 length is 15 residues. V lost 4 bases to trimming and J lost 0 bases, with 10 bases between them. Germline V gene data show CDR1 as SNHLY and CDR2 as FYNNEI. The CDR3 sequence: CASSVGTSSYNEQFF. CDR3 in DNA: TGTGCCAGCAGTGTTGGCACCAGCTCCTACAATGAGCAGTTCTTC.

The gene calls are TRBV5-1 and TRBJ2-3; 8 bases are a match to TRBD2. V trimming: 0 bases; J trimming: 5 bases; junction bases outside the gene matches: 5. Germline V lookup: CDR1 SGHRS, CDR2 YFSETQ. The CDR3 is made up of 15 amino acids. The CDR3 is CASSLGAGALDTQYF. The CDR3 DNA reads TGCGCCAGCAGCTTGGGAGCGGGAGCCCTAGATACGCAGTATTTT.

This clonotype is judged medium-sized. This rearrangement joins TRBV5-1 to TRBJ2-1; D is possibly TRBD2 (5 bases). Looked up from germline, CDR1 is SGHRS and CDR2 is YFSETQ. Trimming took 2 bases from V and 10 from J, leaving 7 bases between them. The CDR3 contains 11 residues. CDR3 residues: CASSLEGEQFF. CDR3 nucleotides: TGCGCCAGCAGCTTAGAGGGAGAGCAGTTCTTC.

The count of this clonotype is one. The chain carries TRBV11-3 and TRBJ2-7, with D maybe TRBD2 (5 bases). CDR1 SGHNT and CDR2 YENEEA come from the germline V gene. Trimming removed 5 bases from V and 6 bases from J, with 11 bases in between. The length of the CDR3 is 12 residues. The CDR3 is CASSLIGGEQYF. The CDR3 DNA follows: TGTGCCAGCAGCCTTATCGGAGGCGAGCAGTACTTC.

The V and J genes are TRBV25-1 and TRBJ2-7; no firm D call. This CDR3 is 12 amino acids long. Trimming removed 6 bases at V and 6 bases at J, with 12 bases between. CDR1 MGHDK and CDR2 SYGVNS come from the germline V gene. CDR3: CASSVIGLEQYF. The CDR3 DNA reads TGTGCCAGCAGCGTCATTGGTCTCGAGCAGTACTTC.

This clonotype is categorized as medium-sized. J is TRBJ2-1 and V is TRBV5-1; TRBD1 aligns across 7 bases. Germline CDR1 SGHRS, CDR2 YFSETQ. This CDR3 has 15 residues. The junction had 9 bases not matched to a gene; V was cut back by 3 bases and J by 6 bases. The CDR3 sequence: CASSSQRGLGNEQFF. DNA of the CDR3: TGCGCCAGCAGCTCTCAGAGGGGGCTCGGCAATGAGCAGTTCTTC.

In this sample, this clonotype turned up many times. V gene TRBV3-1 combines with J gene TRBJ1-1; weak D call: TRBD1 (5 bases). This CDR3 is built from 15 residues. V was pared by 0 bases and J by 4 bases, with 12 bases between. Germline V gene data show CDR1 as LGHDT and CDR2 as YNNKEL (reference sequence). The CDR3 loop reads CASSQEGTGGTEAFF. The CDR3 bases are TGTGCCAGCAGCCAAGAGGGTACGGGGGGCACTGAAGCTTTCTTT.

This clonotype was observed at least ten times. This chain uses TRBV4-2 with TRBJ2-7; 7 bases are shared with TRBD1. The V segment lost 1 base and the J segment 0 bases; nucleotides outside the gene matches: 3. Germline V gene sequence: CDR1 LGHNA, CDR2 YNFKEQ. The CDR3 covers 15 residues. The CDR3: CASSQVAGGSYEQYF. The CDR3 DNA reads TGTGCCAGCAGCCAAGTCGCAGGGGGCTCCTACGAGCAGTACTTC.

There are a few counts of this clonotype. The chain uses TRBV2 and TRBJ2-7; D is ambiguous. CDR1 and CDR2 (germline): SNHLY, FYNNEI. The CDR3 length is 13 residues. V dropped 6 bases and J dropped 5 bases, with 14 bases sitting between them. The CDR3 loop is CASSARVNDEQYF. The CDR3 DNA sequence: TGTGCCAGCAGCGCCCGGGTAAACGACGAGCAGTACTTC.

The chain is built from TRBV30 and TRBJ1-1; tentatively, D is TRBD1 (5 bases). CDR1 and CDR2 (germline): GTSNPN, SVGIG (reference sequence). The germline V and J ends were trimmed by 6 bases and 1 base, with 15 bases remaining between them. The CDR3 runs to 14 residues. The CDR3 DNA follows: TGTGCCTGCCACGTGCAGGACAAGAACACTGAAGCTTTCTTT. It specifies CACHVQDKNTEAFF.

This clonotype was seen ten or more times. The chain uses TRBV12-3 or TRBV12-4 and TRBJ1-1; D gene uncertain. The CDR3 totals 13 residues. Trimming removed 1 base from V and 0 bases from J, with 3 bases in between. CDR3 loop: CASSLEMNTEAFF. CDR3 nucleotide sequence: TGTGCCAGCAGTTTAGAGATGAACACTGAAGCTTTCTTT.

A word on this clonotype: One base separates it from a far larger clone, so it is likely a read error. In nucleotides, the CDR3 is TGTGCCAGCAGCTTACGTTCACGGGAATATCTCTCCTACAATGAGCAGTTCTTC. It specifies CASSLRSREYLSYNEQFF. The V call is TRBV5-8, the J call TRBJ2-1, with D possibly matching TRBD2 (5 bases). CDR1 and CDR2 (germline): SGHTS, YDEGEE. Trimming left V 2 bases short and J 0 bases short, with 18 bases between. This CDR3 is 18 amino acids long.

By sample fraction, this clonotype is medium-sized. The rearrangement links TRBV7-8 to TRBJ2-1; 13 nucleotides line up with TRBD2. CDR1 is SGHVS, CDR2 FQNEAQ, per germline. Trimming took 1 base from V and 1 from J; bases not matched to a gene: 7. CDR3 length equals 19 residues. The CDR3, as DNA: TGTGCCAGCAGCTTAGACAGGACTAGCGGGAGACCTTCCTACAATGAGCAGTTCTTC. This sequence encodes CASSLDRTSGRPSYNEQFF.

This clonotype has a count of ten or more. J is TRBJ2-1 and V is TRBV6-6; unclear D gene. V was pared by 2 bases and J by 8 bases, with 7 bases between. Germline CDR1 is MNHNY and CDR2 is SVGAGI (reference sequence). The CDR3 consists of 12 residues. The DNA of the CDR3 is TGTGCCAGCAGTTACGGGGTTGATGAGCAGTTCTTC. Its translation: CASSYGVDEQFF.

CDR3: CSVNGTQNRYEQYF. CDR3 nucleotide sequence: TGCAGCGTCAACGGGACTCAAAATCGGTACGAGCAGTACTTC. The chain uses TRBV29-1 and TRBJ2-7; a weak D match, TRBD2 (6 bases). Germline V gives CDR1 SQVTM, CDR2 ANQGSEA. The ends were cut back, 6 bases at V and 4 bases at J, with 19 bases in the middle. The CDR3 is 14 residues long.

CDR3 in amino acids: CATSQGYNQPQHF. The CDR3, as DNA: TGTGCCACCAGTCAAGGTTACAATCAGCCCCAGCATTTT. The chain combines TRBV24-1 with TRBJ1-5; D gene ambiguous. Trimming shortened V by 6 bases and J by 3 bases, and 8 bases separated the two germline ends. The germline gives CDR1 KGHDR, CDR2 SFDVKD. CDR3 length: 13 residues.